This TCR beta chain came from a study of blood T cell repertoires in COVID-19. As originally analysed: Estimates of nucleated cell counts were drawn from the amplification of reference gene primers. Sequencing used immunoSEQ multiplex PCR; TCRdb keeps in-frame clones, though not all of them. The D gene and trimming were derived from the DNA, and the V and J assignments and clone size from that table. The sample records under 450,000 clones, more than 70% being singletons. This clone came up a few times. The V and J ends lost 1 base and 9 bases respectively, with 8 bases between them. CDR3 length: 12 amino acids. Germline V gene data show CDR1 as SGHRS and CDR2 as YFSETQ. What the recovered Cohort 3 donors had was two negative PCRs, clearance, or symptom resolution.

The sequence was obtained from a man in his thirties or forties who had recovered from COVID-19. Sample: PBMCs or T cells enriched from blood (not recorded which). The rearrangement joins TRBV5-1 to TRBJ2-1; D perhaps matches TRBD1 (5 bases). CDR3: CASSLSGIEQFF. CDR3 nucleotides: TGCGCCAGCAGCTTGTCAGGGATTGAGCAGTTCTTC.